This T cell receptor (beta chain) appears in the sequencing data of a study of shared clonotypes between healthy human individuals. Study outcomes and limitations: Sampling involved blood alone; tissue repertoires likely differ. Rarefaction gave evidence that sorted-subset sequencing remained incomplete despite large depth. Of the naive CD4 clonotypes, around 5.2% were shared across a few donors.

Worth noting for this clone: Its antigen is as yet unknown.

There are 17 residues in the CDR3. Between the trimmed V and J ends, which lost 5 bases and 4 bases, there was a span of 23 bases. Looked up from germline, CDR1 is MGHRA and CDR2 is YSYEKL. CD4+ cells underwent separation, giving CD45RA+ naive and CD45RA-negative memory subsets. Using immunoSEQ multiplex PCR, the repertoire was profiled, and TCRdb retains in-frame clones only, with some absent. The data contain about 1.1 million clones, 77% of them singletons. V gene TRBV4-1 combines with J gene TRBJ1-2; D is possibly TRBD1 (5 bases). The origin of this receptor is a man between 18 and 35 years old in good health. Some clones in this sample may be carry-over from other donors' samples. The sample taken for sequencing was memory CD4+ T cells from PBMCs. The subset here: CD45RA-negative fraction. CDR3 in DNA: TGCGCCAGCAGCGAATCGCGCCAGGGTCTCACTTTCTATGGCTACACCTTC. This codes for CASSESRQGLTFYGYTF.